These 14 T cell receptor beta chains originate from one sample sequenced in a study of human T cells and chemical hapten exposure. Time point specified: patch test 3, about 24 weeks after DPC sensitization. Treatment given: therapeutic diphenylcyclopropenone sensitization with weekly scalp DPC. MiXCR, applied by TCRdb to the RACE reads, yields one record per CDR3 protein. The table lists approximately 97,000 distinct CDR3 sequences, 27% of them singletons. Here the sequenced sample was whole blood, taken in connection with sensitization to the hapten diphenylcyclopropenone (DPC). All receptors come from a man aged 35-49 years with alopecia areata. Some clones in this sample may be carry-over from other donors' samples.

The chain recombines TRBV28 with TRBJ2-7; D gene ambiguous. CDR3 length equals 14 residues. Germline CDR1 reads MDHEN; CDR2 reads SYDVKM. Deletions cut 5 bases from V and 2 bases from J, with 13 bases between. CDR3: CASSTLRGPYEQYF. In nucleotides, the CDR3 is TGTGCCAGCAGTACCCTCCGCGGACCCTACGAGCAGTACTTC.

This clonotype showed up just a few times. This chain uses TRBV2 with TRBJ2-2; no firm D call. Trimming cost V 4 bases and J 1 base, with 7 bases left between them. The CDR3 spans 14 residues. The germline V gene encodes CDR1 SNHLY and CDR2 FYNNEI. This chain's CDR3 is CASSVWGNTGELFF. CDR3 nucleotides: TGTGCCAGCAGTGTATGGGGGAACACCGGGGAGCTGTTTTTT.

The chain employs TRBV2 and TRBJ2-3; TRBD2 is a possible D gene (6 bases). The CDR3 is 14 amino acids. CDR1 is SNHLY and CDR2 is FYNNEI in the germline V gene. Trimming removed 9 bases from V and 3 bases from J, with 16 bases in between. CDR3 residues: CARTRGSGTDTQYF. The CDR3 DNA follows: TGTGCCAGGACCCGTGGAAGCGGGACAGATACGCAGTATTTT.

The chain carries TRBV20-1 and TRBJ2-3; TRBD2 might be the D (6 bases). The V end lost 3 bases, the J end lost 5 bases, and 18 bases lay between the germline ends. The CDR3 covers 15 residues. Germline CDR1 DFQATT, CDR2 SNEGSKA (reference sequence). Here the CDR3 DNA reads TGCAGTGCTAGCGGACTACCTGGGAGAGGAGATACGCAGTATTTT. Translation gives CSASGLPGRGDTQYF.

This clonotype appeared many times. The chain combines TRBV6-6 with TRBJ2-7; D ambiguous. V lost 0 bases and J 3 bases, leaving 3 bases between the germline ends. Germline assignment: CDR1 MNHNY and CDR2 SVGAGI (reference sequence). This CDR3 has 12 amino acids. DNA of the CDR3: TGTGCCAGCAGTTACTCGAGCTACGAGCAGTACTTC. The encoded protein is CASSYSSYEQYF.

CDR3 coding DNA: TGTGCCAGCAGTTACCACGCGGGACTAGCGGGCAGCTCCTACGAGCAGTACTTC. Its translation is CASSYHAGLAGSSYEQYF. The V call is TRBV6-2 or TRBV6-3, the J call TRBJ2-7; 12 bases match TRBD2. The ends lost 2 bases at V and 0 bases at J; junction bases unmatched: 8. The CDR3 length is 18 residues. The germline CDR1 and CDR2 sequences are MNHEY and SVGEGT.

The chain uses TRBV20-1 and TRBJ2-3; a weak D match, TRBD2 (7 bases). Germline CDR1 DFQATT, CDR2 SNEGSKA (reference sequence). This CDR3 is built from 17 residues. V lost 0 bases, J lost 7 bases, and 23 bases lay in between. CDR3 sequence reads: CSARDLGGGLWVNTQYF. Here the CDR3 DNA reads TGCAGTGCTAGAGATCTGGGAGGGGGACTGTGGGTAAATACGCAGTATTTT.

This chain joins TRBV27 and TRBJ2-2, with D possibly matching TRBD2 (5 bases). The CDR3 has 16 amino acids. Germline assignment: CDR1 MNHEY and CDR2 SMNVEV (reference sequence). V was pared by 4 bases and J by 1 base, with 13 bases between. The CDR3 spells CASSSGTARNTGELFF. The CDR3 DNA sequence: TGTGCCAGCAGTTCGGGAACAGCCCGGAACACCGGGGAGCTGTTTTTT.

In this sample, this clonotype turned up once. V is TRBV12-3 or TRBV12-4 and J is TRBJ1-4, with D unclear. This CDR3 spans 13 amino acids. The V and J ends lost 8 bases and 3 bases respectively, with 10 bases between them. In DNA, the CDR3 is TGTGCCAGCGTGAAACAGTCTAATGAAAAACTGTTTTTT. Its protein product is CASVKQSNEKLFF.

The count of this clonotype is one. The germline gene is not matched at one end of the junction; a read error may be the cause. The J gene is TRBJ2-7, the V gene TRBV12-3 or TRBV12-4, with TRBD2 matching over 7 bases. The CDR3 runs 13 residues. Written as DNA, the CDR3 is TGTGCCAGTACGGCTAGCGGAACCTACGAGCTGTACTTC. Protein: CASTASGTYELYF.

The chain couples TRBV12-3 or TRBV12-4 to TRBJ2-3; a weak D match, TRBD2 (6 bases). V shed 5 bases and J shed 3 bases, with 15 bases lying between them. This CDR3 is built from 15 residues. The chain's CDR3 is CASSTRLVMTDTQYF. The CDR3 nucleotides are TGTGCCAGCAGTACTAGACTAGTTATGACAGATACGCAGTATTTT.

This clonotype occurred a few times. The chain joins TRBV24-1 to TRBJ2-1, with D perhaps being TRBD1 or TRBD2 (5 bases each). Between the trimmed V and J ends, which lost 1 base and 5 bases, there was a span of 14 bases. Germline V gene data show CDR1 as KGHDR and CDR2 as SFDVKD. This CDR3 region has 16 residues. CDR3 DNA: TGTGCCACCAGTGATTTTTCGGGACGGATCAACAATGAGCAGTTCTTC. This translates into CATSDFSGRINNEQFF.

The V call is TRBV6-5, the J call TRBJ2-6; 9 bases are shared with TRBD2. CDR1 and CDR2 from the germline V gene are MNHEY and SVGAGI. There are 20 residues in the CDR3. V trimming: 5 bases; J trimming: 0 bases; junction bases outside the gene matches: 14. CDR3: CASSRTRLAGASSGANVLTF. The CDR3 DNA reads as TGTGCCAGCAGTCGGACCCGATTAGCGGGAGCAAGCTCTGGGGCCAACGTCCTGACTTTC.

This clonotype was detected only a few times. This rearrangement joins TRBV6-2 or TRBV6-3 to TRBJ1-1; D perhaps matches TRBD1 (6 bases). Trimming removed 5 bases from V and 0 bases from J, with 22 bases in between. Looked up from germline, CDR1 is MNHEY and CDR2 is SVGEGT. This CDR3 is 18 amino acids long. The CDR3 DNA sequence: TGTGCCAGCAGTCGCAAGTCGGGACACCGTAAAGTGAACACTGAAGCTTTCTTT. Its translation: CASSRKSGHRKVNTEAFF.